These 5 T cell receptor beta chains share one sample of origin, sequenced in a study of blood T cell repertoires in COVID-19. Produced via immunoSEQ multiplex PCR; TCRdb's table is partial and in-frame only. This sample has about 230,000 clones, with under 90% found just once. The sample consisted of peripheral blood. The receptors here all came from a man aged 45-65 years with COVID-19, enrolled during active disease.

This chain uses TRBV2 with TRBJ2-7; D is perhaps TRBD2 (6 bases). The CDR3 has 11 residues. Germline V gives CDR1 SNHLY, CDR2 FYNNEI. Trimming pared 6 bases from V and 7 bases from J, leaving 10 bases between. CDR3 sequence: CASRGLGEQYF. The DNA for the CDR3 is TGTGCCAGCAGGGGACTCGGGGAGCAGTACTTC.

The V call is TRBV9, the J call TRBJ2-3; D is perhaps TRBD2 (6 bases). The V end was cut by 0 bases, the J end by 2 bases, with 10 bases between. The V gene's germline CDR1 is SGDLS and CDR2 YYNGEE. This CDR3 spans 15 amino acids. The CDR3 bases are TGTGCCAGCAGCGTAGTGGGGGGATCCACAGATACGCAGTATTTT. Translating gives CASSVVGGSTDTQYF.

The V call is TRBV5-1, the J call TRBJ2-1, with 7 nucleotides matching TRBD1. The germline V gene has CDR1 SGHRS and CDR2 YFSETQ. This CDR3 comprises 16 residues. Trimming took 6 bases from V and 0 from J; bases not matched to a gene: 9. The CDR3 bases are TGCGCCAGCACCCCCGGGACAGCAAACTCCTACAATGAGCAGTTCTTC. Amino acids: CASTPGTANSYNEQFF. Full variable domain (remainder filled in from reference TRBV5-1 and TRBJ2-1): KAGVTQTPRYLIKTRGQQVTLSCSPISGHRSVSWYQQTPGQGLQFLFEYFSETQRNKGNFPGRFSGRQFSNSRSEMNVSTLELGDSALYLCASTPGTANSYNEQFFGPGTRLTVL.

This chain connects TRBV20-1 to TRBJ2-7, with D tentatively TRBD2 (7 bases). V gave up 3 bases and J gave up 0 bases, with 15 bases separating them. The CDR3 loop spans 15 amino acids. Germline CDR1 and CDR2: DFQATT and SNEGSKA (reference sequence). CDR3 nucleotides: TGCAGTGCTAGTATAGGGGGAGGGAGCTCCTACGAGCAGTACTTC. It specifies CSASIGGGSSYEQYF.

The V call is TRBV19, the J call TRBJ2-3, with 10 bases identical to TRBD1. This CDR3 is 15 amino acids long. The trim removed 6 bases at V and 3 bases at J, leaving 6 bases unmatched. CDR1 and CDR2 (germline): LNHDA, SQIVND (reference sequence). CDR3 in DNA: TGTGCCAGTAGGTTCCGGGACAGGGGTACAGATACGCAGTATTTT. This sequence encodes CASRFRDRGTDTQYF.